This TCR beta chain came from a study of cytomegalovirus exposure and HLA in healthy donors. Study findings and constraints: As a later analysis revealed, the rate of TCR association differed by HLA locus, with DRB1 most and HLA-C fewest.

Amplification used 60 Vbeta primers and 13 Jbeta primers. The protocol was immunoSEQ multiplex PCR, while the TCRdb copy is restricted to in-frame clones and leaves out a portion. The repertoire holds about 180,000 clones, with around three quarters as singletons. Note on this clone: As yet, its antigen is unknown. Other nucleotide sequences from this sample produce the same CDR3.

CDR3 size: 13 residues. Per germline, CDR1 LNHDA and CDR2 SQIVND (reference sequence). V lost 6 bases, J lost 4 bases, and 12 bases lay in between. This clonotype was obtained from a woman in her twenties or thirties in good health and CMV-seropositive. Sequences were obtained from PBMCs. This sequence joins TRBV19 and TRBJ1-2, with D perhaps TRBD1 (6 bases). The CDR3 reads CASSPQGFYGYTF. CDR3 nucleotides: TGTGCCAGTAGCCCACAGGGATTCTATGGCTACACCTTC.